This T cell receptor (beta chain) was identified during a study of blood T cells in healthy people across ages. The second PCR ran roughly 6 to 11 cycles with a sample-barcoded 5' primer and J-beta primers. TCRdb recomputed calls from the 5' RACE reads with MiXCR, one row per CDR3 protein. The sample lists some 760,000 distinct CDR3 sequences, approximately 25% occurring once. CDR3 length: 16 amino acids. The germline V gene encodes CDR1 SGHTA and CDR2 FQGTGA. J gave up 1 base and V 5 bases, and 8 bases lay outside the gene matches. These data were also reused for a study on T cells of mothers and their children. That source reports: There were over 8 million TCR beta CDR3 reads from each mother and a few million from each child.

V usage is TRBV7-3 and J usage is TRBJ2-3, with 8 bases aligning to TRBD2. The TCR originated in a boy younger than 18 in good health. The sequenced material came from blood. This CDR3 reads CASSVGLARGTDTQYF. CDR3 nucleotide sequence: TGTGCCAGCAGCGTCGGACTAGCCCGAGGCACAGATACGCAGTATTTT.